The clone carrying this T cell receptor (beta chain) was counted many times. The data originate from a study of tumor and adjacent non-tumor tissue in lung cancer. Looking at the study overall: On average, productive TCRbeta reads reached about 4.17 million per sample.

The template was RNA from unsorted bulk tissue. CDR3 length: 16 residues. Per germline, CDR1 SGHDN and CDR2 FVKESK. Trimming cost V 0 bases and J 8 bases; bases outside gene matches: 10. Three rounds of nested PCR, following a modified ARM-PCR protocol, produced the TCRbeta library. One entry per CDR3 protein results from TCRdb running MiXCR on the multiplex PCR reads. Of roughly 70,000 distinct CDR3 sequences in the sample, 73% are singletons; the top ten hold under 30%. The TCR comes from a man between 60 and 75 years old with non-small cell lung cancer. The chain is built from TRBV14 and TRBJ2-3; 8 bases fit TRBD1. Sequencing used lung tumor tissue. CDR3 protein: CASSQDLRGLSGTQYF. CDR3 in DNA: TGTGCCAGCAGCCAAGATCTCAGGGGGCTATCTGGTACGCAGTATTTT.